This T cell receptor beta chain was sequenced during a study of shared clonotypes between healthy human individuals. As to this clone: What it binds is not known.

For each subset, genomic DNA was distributed in equal portions over several immunoSEQ plates. Profiling relied on immunoSEQ multiplex PCR, and the TCRdb table lists in-frame clones only, not all of them. The sample includes hundreds of thousands of clones, 95% seen only once; the top ten take approximately 0.11%. The naive CD8 fraction comprised CD45RO-negative cells positively selected for CCR7 and excluded terminally differentiated effector memory CD45RA+ cells. Germline CDR1 reads ENHRY; CDR2 reads SYGVKD. This CDR3 has 12 residues. With 0 bases removed from V and 5 bases from J, the gap between germline ends came to 5 bases. Overall study results and limits: Clonotypes which were not shared had lower generation probabilities than clonotypes that all four donors shared.

V gene TRBV10-3 combines with J gene TRBJ2-7; D is unclear. The receptor comes from a woman aged 25-40 years in good health. Sequencing was performed on naive CD8+ T cells sorted from blood. CDR3 DNA sequence: TGTGCCATCAGTGAGTCGCCGGACGAGCAGTACTTC. Translating it yields CAISESPDEQYF.